This entry lists 15 T cell receptor beta chains sequenced from one sample in a study of blood T cell repertoires in COVID-19. The method was immunoSEQ multiplex PCR; TCRdb's version includes in-frame clones alone and lacks a portion of them. Seen here are about 400,000 clones, around 87% observed once, and the top ten hold 1.9%. The sample was PBMCs or T cells enriched from blood (not recorded which). Receptors originate from a man aged 40-49 years in a cohort exposed to, infected with or recovered from COVID-19 (not recorded which).

This clone is a singleton in its sample. The chain recombines TRBV19 with TRBJ1-5; a weak D match, TRBD1 (5 bases). From germline, CDR1 is LNHDA and CDR2 SQIVND (reference sequence). CDR3 length: 15 amino acids. Trimming left V 10 bases short and J 5 bases short, with 21 bases between. CDR3 DNA sequence: TGTGCCACCCTCCCTACAGGTTCCTTCGATCAGCCCCAGCATTTT. Its translation: CATLPTGSFDQPQHF.

This CDR3 is CASSSPRRSNAGELFF. The CDR3 DNA reads as TGCGCCAGCAGCTCCCCTCGGAGGAGTAATGCCGGGGAGCTGTTTTTT. The rearrangement links TRBV5-1 to TRBJ2-2, with a tentative D call TRBD2 (5 bases). CDR3 size: 16 residues. V was clipped by 3 bases and J by 6 bases, with 18 bases between them. Germline V gene data show CDR1 as SGHRS and CDR2 as YFSETQ.

This sequence joins TRBV24-1 and TRBJ2-1; D perhaps matches TRBD1 (5 bases). The CDR3 runs to 16 residues. Germline values: CDR1 KGHDR, CDR2 SFDVKD. V dropped 4 bases and J dropped 1 base, with 13 bases sitting between them. This chain's CDR3 is CATSEGLQESYNEQFF. Here the CDR3 DNA reads TGTGCCACCAGTGAGGGTCTACAGGAGTCCTACAATGAGCAGTTCTTC.

The chain employs TRBV28 and TRBJ1-6, with TRBD1 as a possible D gene (6 bases). Germline V lookup: CDR1 MDHEN, CDR2 SYDVKM. CDR3 length: 14 residues. V was trimmed by 3 bases and J by 18 bases, leaving 21 bases between them. The CDR3 nucleotides are TGTGCCAGCAGTTTGCCAGGGGACCCTATGTTTCCCCACTTT. The encoded protein is CASSLPGDPMFPHF.

In this sample, this clone turned up many times. The rearrangement links TRBV7-2 to TRBJ1-2; TRBD1 matches 7 bases. The J segment lost 12 bases and the V segment lost 0 bases, leaving 7 bases of the junction unmatched. The CDR3 is 13 amino acids. Germline CDR1 reads SGHTA; CDR2 reads FQGNSA. The CDR3: CASSLASGQANTF. CDR3 sequence (DNA): TGTGCCAGCAGCTTAGCGTCAGGACAGGCGAACACCTTC.

This clone showed up just a few times. The V and J genes are TRBV30 and TRBJ1-5; 8 positions match TRBD1. CDR1 and CDR2 from the germline V gene are GTSNPN and SVGIG (reference sequence). The CDR3 runs 13 residues. V gave up 1 base and J gave up 7 bases; unmatched junction bases: 3. Here the CDR3 DNA reads TGTGCCTGGAGTGGGACAGGGATGCAGCCCCAGCATTTT. Translation: CAWSGTGMQPQHF.

The chain uses TRBV6-5 and TRBJ1-1; 7 bases are shared with TRBD1. The CDR3 is made up of 14 amino acids. Looked up from germline, CDR1 is MNHEY and CDR2 is SVGAGI. The V and J ends lost 7 bases and 1 base, in that order; junction bases with no gene match: 6. In DNA form, the CDR3 reads TGTGCCAGCACCCAGACAGGGAGGAACACTGAAGCTTTCTTT. Translation gives CASTQTGRNTEAFF.

In nucleotides, the CDR3 is TGTGCCAGCAGCCCCCAGGGGCCTTTACCTAACTATGGCTACACCTTC. Protein sequence: CASSPQGPLPNYGYTF. This rearrangement joins TRBV7-3 to TRBJ1-2; the D gene is possibly TRBD1 (6 bases). This CDR3 region has 16 residues. Per the germline V gene, CDR1 is SGHTA and CDR2 is FQGTGA. Deletions cut 5 bases from V and 0 bases from J, with 16 bases between.

The chain joins TRBV7-2 to TRBJ1-1, with unresolved D. With 2 bases removed from V and 4 bases from J, the gap between germline ends came to 11 bases. Per the germline V gene, CDR1 is SGHTA and CDR2 is FQGNSA. The CDR3 is 14 amino acids. The CDR3 DNA is TGTGCCAGCAGCTTAACCGGTAGAAGCACTGAAGCTTTCTTT. Protein product: CASSLTGRSTEAFF.

Worth noting for this clone: Other nucleotide sequences from this sample produce the same CDR3. This chain joins TRBV5-1 and TRBJ2-1; perhaps TRBD2 as D (6 bases). V was clipped by 1 base and J by 6 bases, with 14 bases between them. Germline CDR1 and CDR2: SGHRS and YFSETQ. The CDR3 covers 15 residues. CDR3 loop: CASSLRPGVSNEQFF. CDR3 in DNA: TGCGCCAGCAGCTTGCGGCCGGGAGTCAGCAATGAGCAGTTCTTC. The whole variable domain, remainder taken from reference TRBV5-1 and TRBJ2-1, is KAGVTQTPRYLIKTRGQQVTLSCSPISGHRSVSWYQQTPGQGLQFLFEYFSETQRNKGNFPGRFSGRQFSNSRSEMNVSTLELGDSALYLCASSLRPGVSNEQFFGPGTRLTVL.

The rearrangement joins TRBV11-2 to TRBJ1-1; TRBD1 aligns across 7 bases. Germline trimming cut 5 bases from V and 1 base from J; bases unmatched to any gene: 7. Germline CDR1 and CDR2: SGHAT and FQNNGV. The CDR3 has 15 residues. DNA of the CDR3: TGTGCCAGCAGCGTTCGAGGGGGCCCGAACACTGAAGCTTTCTTT. Protein sequence: CASSVRGGPNTEAFF. The full variable domain, with the rest looked up from reference TRBV11-2 and TRBJ1-1, is EAGVAQSPRYKIIEKRQSVAFWCNPISGHATLYWYQQILGQGPKLLIQFQNNGVVDDSQLPKDRFSAERLKGVDSTLKIQPAKLEDSAVYLCASSVRGGPNTEAFFGQGTRLTVV.

The genes are TRBV6-4 and TRBJ2-2; tentative D call: TRBD1 (5 bases). Germline CDR1 and CDR2: MRHNA and SNTAGT. The CDR3 loop spans 13 amino acids. Trimming took 8 bases from V and 4 from J, leaving 11 bases between them. DNA for the CDR3: TGTGCCAGCTCCAGGGAAGGCACCGGGGAGCTGTTTTTT. This translates into CASSREGTGELFF.

This chain joins TRBV6-5 and TRBJ2-1; D remains ambiguous. Trimming shortened V by 7 bases and J by 4 bases, and 17 bases separated the two germline ends. The CDR3 runs 15 residues. Germline CDR1 MNHEY, CDR2 SVGAGI. In nucleotides, the CDR3 is TGTGCCAGCAAACTGTCGGCGGCGGCGTACAATGAGCAGTTCTTC. The encoded protein is CASKLSAAAYNEQFF.

The chain carries TRBV30 and TRBJ2-6; 9 bases fit TRBD1. Germline assignment: CDR1 GTSNPN and CDR2 SVGIG (reference sequence). The CDR3 spans 17 residues. Trimming removed 5 bases from V and 0 bases from J; junction bases left unmatched: 8. CDR3 in DNA: TGTGCCTGGTCCAGGACAGGGGCCATCTCTGGGGCCAACGTCCTGACTTTC. Its translation: CAWSRTGAISGANVLTF.

The chain couples TRBV19 to TRBJ2-1; 15 bases fit TRBD2. This CDR3 region has 17 residues. V lost 6 bases and J lost 9; bases outside the gene matches: 12. CDR1 and CDR2 (germline): LNHDA, SQIVND (reference sequence). DNA for the CDR3: TGTGCCAGTAGACGGTGGGAGGGACTAGCGGGAGGCGGTGAGCAGTTCTTC. Residues: CASRRWEGLAGGGEQFF.